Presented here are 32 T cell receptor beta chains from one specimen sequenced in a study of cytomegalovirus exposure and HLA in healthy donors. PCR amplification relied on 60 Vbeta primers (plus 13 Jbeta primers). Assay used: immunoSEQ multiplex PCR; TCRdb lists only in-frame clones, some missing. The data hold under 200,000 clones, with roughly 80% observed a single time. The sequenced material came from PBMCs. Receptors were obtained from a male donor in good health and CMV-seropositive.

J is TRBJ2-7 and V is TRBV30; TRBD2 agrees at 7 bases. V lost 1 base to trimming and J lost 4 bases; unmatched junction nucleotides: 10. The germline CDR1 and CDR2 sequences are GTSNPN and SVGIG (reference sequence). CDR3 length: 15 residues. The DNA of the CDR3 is TGTGCCTGGAGTGAGCCCGGGGGGAGTAGGTACGAGCAGTACTTC. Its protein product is CAWSEPGGSRYEQYF.

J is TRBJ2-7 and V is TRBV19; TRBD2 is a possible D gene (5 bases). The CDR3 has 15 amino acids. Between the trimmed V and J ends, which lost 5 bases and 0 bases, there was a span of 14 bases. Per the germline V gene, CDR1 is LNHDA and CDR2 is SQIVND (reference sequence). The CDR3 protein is CASSSSGRSSYEQYF. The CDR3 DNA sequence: TGTGCCAGTAGTTCCAGCGGAAGGAGCTCCTACGAGCAGTACTTC.

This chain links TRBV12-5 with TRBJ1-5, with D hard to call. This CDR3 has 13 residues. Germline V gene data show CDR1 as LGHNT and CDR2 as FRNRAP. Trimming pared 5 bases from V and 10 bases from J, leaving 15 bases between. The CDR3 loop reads CASGNFPPGPQHF. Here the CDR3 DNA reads TGTGCTAGTGGTAATTTTCCCCCGGGTCCCCAGCATTTT.

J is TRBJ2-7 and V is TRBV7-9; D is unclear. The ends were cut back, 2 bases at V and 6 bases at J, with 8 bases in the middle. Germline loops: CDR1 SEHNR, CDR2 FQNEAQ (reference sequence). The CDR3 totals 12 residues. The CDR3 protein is CASSLSYSEQYF. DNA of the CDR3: TGTGCCAGCAGCTTAAGCTACAGCGAGCAGTACTTC.

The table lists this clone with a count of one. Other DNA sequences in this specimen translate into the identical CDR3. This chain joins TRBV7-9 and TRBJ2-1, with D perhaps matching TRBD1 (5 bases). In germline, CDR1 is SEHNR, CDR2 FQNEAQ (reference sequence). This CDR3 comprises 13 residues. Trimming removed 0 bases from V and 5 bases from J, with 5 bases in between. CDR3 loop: CASSLAGDNEQFF. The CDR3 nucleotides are TGTGCCAGCAGCTTAGCAGGGGACAATGAGCAGTTCTTC.

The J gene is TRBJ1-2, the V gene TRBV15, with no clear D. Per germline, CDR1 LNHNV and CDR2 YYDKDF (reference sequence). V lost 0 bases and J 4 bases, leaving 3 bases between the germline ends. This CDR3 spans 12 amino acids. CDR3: CATSREAYGYTF. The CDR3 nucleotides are TGTGCCACCAGCAGAGAAGCCTATGGCTACACCTTC.

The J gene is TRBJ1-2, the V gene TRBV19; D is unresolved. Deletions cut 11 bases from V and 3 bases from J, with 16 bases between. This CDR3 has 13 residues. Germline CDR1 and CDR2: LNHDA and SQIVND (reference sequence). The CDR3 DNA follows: TGTGCCCAGTGCGGGTTAAGGGACTATGGCTACACCTTC. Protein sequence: CAQCGLRDYGYTF.

CDR3 sequence (DNA): TGTGCCAGCAGTTCCATAGCGGGCAATGAGCAGTTCTTC. It codes for CASSSIAGNEQFF. The rearrangement links TRBV7-2 to TRBJ2-1; 7 positions match TRBD2. CDR3 length equals 13 residues. J lost 6 bases, V lost 6 bases, and 5 bases had no gene match. Germline V gives CDR1 SGHTA, CDR2 FQGNSA.

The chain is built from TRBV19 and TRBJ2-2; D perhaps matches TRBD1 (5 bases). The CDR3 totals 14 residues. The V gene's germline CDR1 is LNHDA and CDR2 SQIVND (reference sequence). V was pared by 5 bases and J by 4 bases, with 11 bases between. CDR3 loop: CASSSGAPTGELFF. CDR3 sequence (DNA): TGTGCCAGTAGTTCTGGGGCTCCCACCGGGGAGCTGTTTTTT.

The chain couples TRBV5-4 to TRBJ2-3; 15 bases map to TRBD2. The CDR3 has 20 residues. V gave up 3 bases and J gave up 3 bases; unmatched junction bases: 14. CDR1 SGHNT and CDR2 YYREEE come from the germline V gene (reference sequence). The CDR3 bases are TGTGCCAGCAGCTCCACCCCGGGACTAGCGGGGGGTGGGGCGACAGATACGCAGTATTTT. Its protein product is CASSSTPGLAGGGATDTQYF.

The CDR3 DNA is TGTGCCAGCAGGGAGCGGGAGGGCCTTGCAGATACGCAGTATTTT. Translating gives CASREREGLADTQYF. V and J are TRBV5-5 and TRBJ2-3, with 10 positions matching TRBD2. CDR1 and CDR2 (germline): SGHKS, YYEKEE (reference sequence). The junction had 7 bases not matched to a gene; V was cut back by 5 bases and J by 4 bases. The CDR3 sequence is 15 residues long. The whole variable domain, filled in from reference TRBV5-5 and TRBJ2-3, reads DAGVTQSPTHLIKTRGQQVTLRCSPISGHKSVSWYQQVLGQGPQFIFQYYEKEERGRGNFPDRFSARQFPNYSSELNVNALLLGDSALYLCASREREGLADTQYFGPGTRLTVL.

CDR3 sequence: CASSLAGAVGPYEQYF. CDR3 DNA: TGTGCCAGCAGCTTGGCAGGTGCAGTCGGCCCCTACGAGCAGTACTTC. The chain uses TRBV5-5 and TRBJ2-7; D is ambiguous. The germline V and J ends were trimmed by 0 bases and 2 bases, with 15 bases remaining between them. The germline CDR1 and CDR2 sequences are SGHKS and YYEKEE (reference sequence). The CDR3 has 16 residues.

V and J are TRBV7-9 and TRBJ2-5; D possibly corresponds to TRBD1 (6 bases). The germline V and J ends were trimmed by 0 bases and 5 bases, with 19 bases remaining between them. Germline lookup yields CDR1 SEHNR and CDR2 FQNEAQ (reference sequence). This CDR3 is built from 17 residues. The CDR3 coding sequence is TGTGCCAGCAGCTTAGCCAAAAATACAGGGTCAACCGAGACCCAGTACTTC. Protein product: CASSLAKNTGSTETQYF.

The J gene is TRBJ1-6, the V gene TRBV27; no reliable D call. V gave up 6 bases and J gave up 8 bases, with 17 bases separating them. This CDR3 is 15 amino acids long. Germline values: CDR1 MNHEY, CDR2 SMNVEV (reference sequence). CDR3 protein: CASRTQLESYSPLHF. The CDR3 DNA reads TGTGCCAGCAGGACCCAGTTGGAGAGTTATTCACCCCTCCACTTT.

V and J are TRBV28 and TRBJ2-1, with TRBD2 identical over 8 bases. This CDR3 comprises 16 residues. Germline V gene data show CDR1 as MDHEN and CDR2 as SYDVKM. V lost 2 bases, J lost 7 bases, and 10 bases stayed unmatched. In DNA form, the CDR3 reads TGTGCCAGCAGTTTAGCGGGAGGCCCCTTTATAAATGAGCAGTTCTTC. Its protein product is CASSLAGGPFINEQFF.

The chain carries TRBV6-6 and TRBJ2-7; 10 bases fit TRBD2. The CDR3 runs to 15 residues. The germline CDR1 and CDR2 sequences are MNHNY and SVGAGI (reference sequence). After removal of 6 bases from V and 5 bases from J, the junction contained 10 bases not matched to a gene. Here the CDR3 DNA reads TGTGCCAGCAGCCCCCTTAGCGGGAGGCGCCACGAGCAGTACTTC. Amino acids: CASSPLSGRRHEQYF.

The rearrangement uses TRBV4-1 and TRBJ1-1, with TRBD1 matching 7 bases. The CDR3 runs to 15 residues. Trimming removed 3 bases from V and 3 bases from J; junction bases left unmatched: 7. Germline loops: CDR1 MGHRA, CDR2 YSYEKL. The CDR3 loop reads CASSHVNRGDTEAFF. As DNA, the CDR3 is TGCGCCAGCAGCCATGTTAACAGGGGTGACACTGAAGCTTTCTTT.

CDR3 amino acids: CASSEGLAIMSSYNEQFF. As DNA, the CDR3 is TGCGCCAGCAGTGAGGGGTTAGCCATCATGTCCTCCTACAATGAGCAGTTCTTC. This chain links TRBV10-1 with TRBJ2-1; unclear D gene. CDR3 size: 18 residues. The germline V gene encodes CDR1 WNHNN and CDR2 SYGVQD (reference sequence). V was clipped by 2 bases and J by 0 bases, with 17 bases between them.

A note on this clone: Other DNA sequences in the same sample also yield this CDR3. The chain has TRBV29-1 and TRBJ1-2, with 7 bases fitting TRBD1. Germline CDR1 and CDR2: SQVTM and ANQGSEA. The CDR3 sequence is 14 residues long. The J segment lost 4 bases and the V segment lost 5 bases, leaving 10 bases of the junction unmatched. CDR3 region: CSVTGERWGYGYTF. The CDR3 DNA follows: TGCAGCGTTACAGGGGAACGGTGGGGCTATGGCTACACCTTC.

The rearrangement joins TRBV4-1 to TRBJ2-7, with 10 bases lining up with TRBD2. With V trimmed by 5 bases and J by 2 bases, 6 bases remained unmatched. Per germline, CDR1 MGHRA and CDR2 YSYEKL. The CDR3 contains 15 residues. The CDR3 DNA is TGCGCCAGCAGCATAACTAGCGGGACGACCTACGAGCAGTACTTC. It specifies CASSITSGTTYEQYF.

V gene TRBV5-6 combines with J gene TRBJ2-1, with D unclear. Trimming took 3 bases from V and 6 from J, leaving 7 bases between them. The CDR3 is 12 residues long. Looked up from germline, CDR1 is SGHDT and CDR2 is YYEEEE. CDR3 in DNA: TGTGCCAGCAGCTCTTTCTCCAATGAGCAGTTCTTC. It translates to CASSSFSNEQFF.

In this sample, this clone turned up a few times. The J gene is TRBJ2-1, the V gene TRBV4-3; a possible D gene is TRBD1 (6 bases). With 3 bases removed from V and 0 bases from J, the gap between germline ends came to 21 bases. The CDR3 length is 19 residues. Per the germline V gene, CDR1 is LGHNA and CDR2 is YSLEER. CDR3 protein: CASSQVWGRGGISYNEQFF. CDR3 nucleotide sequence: TGCGCCAGCAGCCAGGTATGGGGGCGCGGTGGGATCTCCTACAATGAGCAGTTCTTC.

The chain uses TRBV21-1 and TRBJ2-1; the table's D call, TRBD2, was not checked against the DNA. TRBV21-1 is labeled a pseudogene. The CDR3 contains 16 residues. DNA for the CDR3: TGTGCCAGCTGTCCAAATCCGGGATGGTCCTACAATGAGCAGTTCTTC. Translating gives CASCPNPGWSYNEQFF.

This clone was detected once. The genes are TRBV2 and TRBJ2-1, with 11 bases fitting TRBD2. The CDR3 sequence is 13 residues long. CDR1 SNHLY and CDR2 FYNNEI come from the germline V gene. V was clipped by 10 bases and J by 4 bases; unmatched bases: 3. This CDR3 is CAIAGGLYNEQFF. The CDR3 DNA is TGTGCCATAGCGGGAGGGTTGTACAATGAGCAGTTCTTC. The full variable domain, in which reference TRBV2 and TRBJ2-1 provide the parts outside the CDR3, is EPEVTQTPSHQVTQMGQEVILRCVPISNHLYFYWYRQILGQKVEFLVSFYNNEISEKSEIFDDQFSVERPDGSNFTLKIRSTKLEDSAMYFCAIAGGLYNEQFFGPGTRLTVL.

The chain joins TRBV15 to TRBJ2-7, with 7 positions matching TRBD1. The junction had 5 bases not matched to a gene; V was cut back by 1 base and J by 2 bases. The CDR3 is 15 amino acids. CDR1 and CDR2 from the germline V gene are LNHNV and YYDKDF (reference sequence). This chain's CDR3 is CATSRVRDSPYEQYF. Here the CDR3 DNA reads TGTGCCACCAGCAGAGTTCGGGACAGCCCCTACGAGCAGTACTTC.

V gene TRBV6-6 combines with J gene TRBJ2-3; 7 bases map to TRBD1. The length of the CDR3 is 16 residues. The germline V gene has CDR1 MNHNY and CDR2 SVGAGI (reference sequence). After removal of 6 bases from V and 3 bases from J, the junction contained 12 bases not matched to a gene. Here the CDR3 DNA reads TGTGCCAGCAGGAGACTCGACAGGGTATTGACAGATACGCAGTATTTT. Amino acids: CASRRLDRVLTDTQYF.

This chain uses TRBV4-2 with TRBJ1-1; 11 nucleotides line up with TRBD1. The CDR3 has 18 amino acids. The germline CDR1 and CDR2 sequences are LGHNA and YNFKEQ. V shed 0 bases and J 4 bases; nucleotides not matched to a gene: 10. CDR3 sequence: CASSQDLGQGVVGTEAFF. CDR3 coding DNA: TGTGCCAGCAGCCAAGATCTGGGACAGGGGGTAGTCGGCACTGAAGCTTTCTTT.

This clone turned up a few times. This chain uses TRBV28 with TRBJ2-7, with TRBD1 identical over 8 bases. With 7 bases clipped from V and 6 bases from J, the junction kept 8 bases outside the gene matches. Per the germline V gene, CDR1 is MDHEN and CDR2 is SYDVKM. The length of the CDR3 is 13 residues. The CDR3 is CASMDRVSREQYF. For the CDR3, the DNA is TGTGCCAGCATGGACAGGGTCTCTCGCGAGCAGTACTTC.

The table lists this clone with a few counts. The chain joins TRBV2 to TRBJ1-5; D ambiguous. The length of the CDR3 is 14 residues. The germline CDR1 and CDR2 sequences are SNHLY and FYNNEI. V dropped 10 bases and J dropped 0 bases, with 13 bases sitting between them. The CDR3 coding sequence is TGTGCCACCACTATCGAATATAGCAATCAGCCCCAGCATTTT. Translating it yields CATTIEYSNQPQHF.

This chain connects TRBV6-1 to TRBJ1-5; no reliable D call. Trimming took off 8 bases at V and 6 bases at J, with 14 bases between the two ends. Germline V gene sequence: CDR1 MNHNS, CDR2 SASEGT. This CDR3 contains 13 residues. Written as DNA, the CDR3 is TGTGCCAGCTCGCGTGGGGAGGGTCAGCCCCAGCATTTT. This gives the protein CASSRGEGQPQHF.

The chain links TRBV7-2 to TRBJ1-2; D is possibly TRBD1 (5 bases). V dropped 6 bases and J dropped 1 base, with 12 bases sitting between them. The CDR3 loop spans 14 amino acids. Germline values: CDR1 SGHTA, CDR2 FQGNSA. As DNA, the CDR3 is TGTGCCAGCAGTACGACAGCCAATAACTATGGCTACACCTTC. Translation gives CASSTTANNYGYTF. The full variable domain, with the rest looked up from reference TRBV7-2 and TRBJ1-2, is GAGVSQSPSNKVTEKGKDVELRCDPISGHTALYWYRQSLGQGLEFLIYFQGNSAPDKSGLPSDRFSAERTGGSVSTLTIQRTQQEDSAVYLCASSTTANNYGYTFGSGTRLTVV.

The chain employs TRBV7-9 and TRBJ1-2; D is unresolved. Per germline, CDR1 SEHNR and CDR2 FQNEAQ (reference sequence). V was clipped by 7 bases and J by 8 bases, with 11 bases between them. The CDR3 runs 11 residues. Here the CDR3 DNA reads TGTGCCAGCAAGGAAGAGCGGGGCTACACCTTC. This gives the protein CASKEERGYTF. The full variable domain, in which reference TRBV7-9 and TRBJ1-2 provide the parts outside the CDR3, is DTGVSQNPRHKITKRGQNVTFRCDPISEHNRLYWYRQTLGQGPEFLTYFQNEAQLEKSRLLSDRFSAERPKGSFSTLEIQRTEQGDSAMYLCASKEERGYTFGSGTRLTVV.